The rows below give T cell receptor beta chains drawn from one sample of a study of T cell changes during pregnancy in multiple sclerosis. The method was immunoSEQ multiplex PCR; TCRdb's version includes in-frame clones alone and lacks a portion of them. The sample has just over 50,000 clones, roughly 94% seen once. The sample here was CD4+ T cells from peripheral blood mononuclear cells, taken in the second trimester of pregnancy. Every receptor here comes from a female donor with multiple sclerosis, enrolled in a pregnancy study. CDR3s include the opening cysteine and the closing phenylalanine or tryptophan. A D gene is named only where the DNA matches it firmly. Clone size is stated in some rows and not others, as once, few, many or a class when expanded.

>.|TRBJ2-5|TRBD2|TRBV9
TGTGCCAGCAGCGTAGTGGGAGTTGGACTAGCGGGTGCTCAAGAGACCCAGTACTTC
CASSVVGVGLAGAQETQYF
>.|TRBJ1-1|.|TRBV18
TGTGCCAGCTCACCACAGCAGGGGACCACTGAAGCTTTCTTT
CASSPQQGTTEAFF
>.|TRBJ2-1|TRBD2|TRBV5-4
TGTGCCAGCAGCTTGGCACGTCAGCGGGGGGGTAGAAATGAGCAGTTCTTC
CASSLARQRGGRNEQFF
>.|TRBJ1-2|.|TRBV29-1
TGCAGCGTCCAGCAGGGTCCTAACTATGGCTACACCTTC
CSVQQGPNYGYTF
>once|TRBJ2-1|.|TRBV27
TGTGCCAGTTCACGGGGGACCGACAATGAGCAGTTCTTC
CASSRGTDNEQFF
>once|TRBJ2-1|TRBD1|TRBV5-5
TGTGCCAGCAGCTTGACAGGGGCTACGTACAATGAGCAGTTCTTC
CASSLTGATYNEQFF
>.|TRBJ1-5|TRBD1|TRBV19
TGTGCCAGTAGTATTCAAGTCCAGGGGGCGAAGCCCCAGCATTTT
CASSIQVQGAKPQHF
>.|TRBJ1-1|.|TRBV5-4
TGTGCCAGCTATGCGAATACAGCAAACACTGAAGCTTTCTTT
CASYANTANTEAFF
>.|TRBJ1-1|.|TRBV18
TGTGCCAGCTCACCGGTTCGACAGCCGAACACTGAAGCTTTCTTT
CASSPVRQPNTEAFF
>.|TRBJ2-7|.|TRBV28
TGTGCCAGCAGTTTGAGGGGGTACGAGCAGTACTTC
CASSLRGYEQYF
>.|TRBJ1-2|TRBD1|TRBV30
TGTGCCTGGAGGGACTTAGGGGGCGGCGGCTACACCTTC
CAWRDLGGGGYTF
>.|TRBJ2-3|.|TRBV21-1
TGTGCCAGCAGCATCCCGGCGGGGGATAGGAAACCCCACACAGATACGCAGTATTTT
CASSIPAGDRKPHTDTQYF
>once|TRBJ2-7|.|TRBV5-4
TGTGCCAGCAGCTTACAGGCCGCCGAGCAGTACTTC
CASSLQAAEQYF
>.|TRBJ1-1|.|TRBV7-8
TGTGCCAGCAGACTTCTTCAGGCCGGGAGCACTGAAGCTTTCTTT
CASRLLQAGSTEAFF
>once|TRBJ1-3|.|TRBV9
TGTGCCAGCAGCCCCGACAGGCGACCCTCTGGAAACACCATATATTTT
CASSPDRRPSGNTIYF
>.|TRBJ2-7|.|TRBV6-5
TGTGCCAGCAGGAGGACAGTAAACTACGAGCAGTACTTC
CASRRTVNYEQYF
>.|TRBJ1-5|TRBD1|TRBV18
TGTGCCAGCTCACCCCCGGGTGGGACAGGGGGCGAACAGCCCCAGCATTTT
CASSPPGGTGGEQPQHF
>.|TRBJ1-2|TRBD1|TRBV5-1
TGCGCCAGCAGCTTTGACAGGGTCGAGGGCTACACCTTC
CASSFDRVEGYTF
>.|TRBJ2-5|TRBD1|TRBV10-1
TGCGCCAGCAGTGATCGGACAGGGAAATATATACAAATCAAAGAGACCCAGTACTTC
CASSDRTGKYIQIKETQYF
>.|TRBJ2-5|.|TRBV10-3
TGTGCCATCAGAGGACAGTTACAAGAGACCCAGTACTTC
CAIRGQLQETQYF
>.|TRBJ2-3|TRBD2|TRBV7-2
TGTGCCAGCAGCTTAAGGCGGGGGAGCACAGATACGCAGTATTTT
CASSLRRGSTDTQYF
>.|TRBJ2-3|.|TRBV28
TGTGCCAGCAGTTTAGGGGGGGCAGGCAAAGATACGCAGTATTTT
CASSLGGAGKDTQYF
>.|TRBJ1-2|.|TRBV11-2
TGTGCCAGCAGTTTCAGGGTGGGTGAGAATGGCTACACCTTC
CASSFRVGENGYTF
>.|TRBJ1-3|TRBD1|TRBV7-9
TGTGCCAGCAGCTTCTGGGACAGGGACTCTGGAAACACCATATATTTT
CASSFWDRDSGNTIYF
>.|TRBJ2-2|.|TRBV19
TGTGCCAGTAGTGGCAGGGCTGGCACCGGGGAGCTGTTTTTT
CASSGRAGTGELFF
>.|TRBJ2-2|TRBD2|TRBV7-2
TGTGCCAGTCGAGCGGGGGCCGTTAACGCGAACACCGGGGAGCTGTTTTTT
CASRAGAVNANTGELFF
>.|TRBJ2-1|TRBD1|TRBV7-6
TGTGCCAGCAGCTTAGAGGGGGCCCTTAGGGATGAGCAGTTCTTC
CASSLEGALRDEQFF
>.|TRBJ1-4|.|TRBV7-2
TGTGCCAGCAGCAACAGCGCGGGCATGGCTAATGAAAAACTGTTTTTT
CASSNSAGMANEKLFF
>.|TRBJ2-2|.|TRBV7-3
TGTGCCAGCAGCTTGGGGGGGCGCACCGGGGAGCTGTTTTTT
CASSLGGRTGELFF
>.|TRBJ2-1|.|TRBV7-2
TGTGCCAGCAGCCCGACCCCGGGGGAGCAGTTCTTC
CASSPTPGEQFF
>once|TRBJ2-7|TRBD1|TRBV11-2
TGTGCCAGTTGGAACACAGGGGGCGGCTACGAGCAGTACTTC
CASWNTGGGYEQYF
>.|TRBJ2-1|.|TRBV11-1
TGTGCCAGCAGCATCCGCAGGGTGGGCAATGAGCAGTTCTTC
CASSIRRVGNEQFF
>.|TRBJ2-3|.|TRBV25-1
TGTGCCAGTTCCCTAGGGGCGGCAGATACGCAGTATTTT
CASSLGAADTQYF
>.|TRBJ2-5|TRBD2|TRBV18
TGTGCCAGCTCACTACTAGCGGAAGAGACCCAGTACTTC
CASSLLAEETQYF
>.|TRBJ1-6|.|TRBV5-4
TGTGCCAGCAGCTTAGAAAAGGGGGGGTATTCACCCCTCCACTTT
CASSLEKGGYSPLHF
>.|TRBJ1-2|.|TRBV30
TGTGCCTGGAGTGGGGGGCAGAGCTATGGCTACACCTTC
CAWSGGQSYGYTF
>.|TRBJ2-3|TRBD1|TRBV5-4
TGTGCCACCATCCGGGCAGGGGGCTTCACAGATACGCAGTATTTT
CATIRAGGFTDTQYF
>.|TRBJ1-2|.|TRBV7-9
TGTGCCAGCAGCTTAGAAGGAGGGTATGGCTACACCTTC
CASSLEGGYGYTF
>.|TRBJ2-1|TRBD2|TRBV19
TGTGCCAGTAGGGCTGCGGGGGGGCGGAATGAGCAGTTCTTC
CASRAAGGRNEQFF
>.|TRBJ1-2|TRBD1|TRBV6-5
TGTGCCAGCAGTCCCAGGGGGCAAGATGGCTACACCTTC
CASSPRGQDGYTF
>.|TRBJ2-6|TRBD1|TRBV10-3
TGTGCCATCAACCCGGGACAGTCCCCTGTAGTCCTGACTTTC
CAINPGQSPVVLTF
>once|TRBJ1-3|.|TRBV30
TGTGCCTGGTCAACCCCAACAGGGTCTGGAAACACCATATATTTT
CAWSTPTGSGNTIYF
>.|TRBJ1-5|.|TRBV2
TGTGCCAGCAGTGAAGAGGACGGACTGAATCAGCCCCAGCATTTT
CASSEEDGLNQPQHF
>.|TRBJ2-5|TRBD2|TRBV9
TGTGCCAGCAGCCCAGGACTAGCCGAAGGGTTGCAGACCCAGTACTTC
CASSPGLAEGLQTQYF
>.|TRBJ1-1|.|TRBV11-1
TGTGCCAGCAGCCTACCAGGGTTAACTGAAGCTTTCTTT
CASSLPGLTEAFF